Sequencing of this TCR beta chain was carried out in a study of a mutant IDH1 vaccine in newly diagnosed glioma. Background on the study: With temozolomide cycles, or 4-6 weeks after radiotherapy alone, vaccination was started. The treated population exhibited a male proportion of about 60%, a female proportion of about 38%, and a mean age of about 39 years.

J lost 1 base, V lost 0 bases, and 2 bases had no gene match. The CDR3 contains 15 residues. Germline CDR1 and CDR2: MGHRA and YSYEKL. Time point denoted: week 47, end of study. With topical imiquimod, each dose of the vaccine consisted of 300 ug of mutant IDH1 20-mer peptide. Across weeks 1, 3, 5, 7, 11, 15, 19 and 23, patients received a vaccination each time, eight in all. Astrocytomas found in donors were new, WHO grade 3 or 4, IDH1-mutant and ATRX-lost. This clone was counted only a few times. Its target is not known. The data were produced by immunoSEQ multiplex PCR, yet TCRdb's version contains in-frame clones alone and is incomplete. This table has about 35,000 clones, more than 75% appearing once.

This clonotype was obtained from a young woman with glioma. The rearrangement links TRBV4-1 to TRBJ1-1; 7 bases fit TRBD1. The sample was PBMCs, taken from a glioma patient whose treatment included an IDH1 peptide vaccine. As DNA, the CDR3 is TGCGCCAGCAGCCAAGATACAGGGGAGAACACTGAAGCTTTCTTT. Translated, it gives CASSQDTGENTEAFF.